These 22 T cell receptor beta chains originate from one sample sequenced in a study of beta chain features in type 1 diabetes. Which antigens these TCRs recognize remains unknown. The whole isolated RNA underwent reverse transcription, so sequencing captured expressed TCRB transcripts. Produced via immunoSEQ multiplex PCR; TCRdb's table is partial and in-frame only. Of about 240,000 clones listed, approximately 13% are singletons. Study-wide findings and caveats: All four CD4+ subsets of Type 1 diabetes patients contained TCRB CDR3s that were moderately but significantly shorter.

Source material: naive CD4+ T cells from blood. The receptor source for this set is a man younger than 40 with type 1 diabetes.

This clone was seen more than once but under ten times. This chain links TRBV7-6 with TRBJ2-1; TRBD2 aligns across 7 bases. The germline V gene has CDR1 SGHVS and CDR2 FNYEAQ. J was trimmed by 6 bases and V by 1 base; bases with no gene match: 6. The CDR3 has 15 residues. DNA of the CDR3: TGTGCCAGCAGCTTAGGCAGGGAGGGTCGCAATGAGCAGTTCTTC. This translates into CASSLGREGRNEQFF.

The chain is built from TRBV29-1 and TRBJ1-2, with a weak D call TRBD1 (6 bases). The CDR3 contains 14 residues. Germline lookup yields CDR1 SQVTM and CDR2 ANQGSEA. The V gene lost 6 bases and the J gene lost 5 bases, with 19 bases spanning the gap. This CDR3 is CSVTGGQLSYGYTF. CDR3 DNA: TGCAGCGTCACGGGCGGACAGCTTTCTTATGGCTACACCTTC.

This clone occurred a few times. This rearrangement joins TRBV27 to TRBJ2-6; TRBD1 matches at 7 bases. Germline assignment: CDR1 MNHEY and CDR2 SMNVEV (reference sequence). The CDR3 length is 17 residues. V gave up 5 bases and J gave up 0 bases; unmatched junction bases: 7. The CDR3 nucleotides read TGTGCCAGCAGTCCACGGACAGGCAGCTCTGGGGCCAACGTCCTGACTTTC. Translated, it gives CASSPRTGSSGANVLTF. Full variable domain (outside the CDR3, taken from reference TRBV27 and TRBJ2-6): EAQVTQNPRYLITVTGKKLTVTCSQNMNHEYMSWYRQDPGLGLRQIYYSMNVEVTDKGDVPEGYKVSRKEKRNFPLILESPSPNQTSLYFCASSPRTGSSGANVLTFGAGSRLTVL.

This clone was counted a few times. The rearrangement links TRBV6-5 to TRBJ1-5; unclear D gene. Trimming pared 5 bases from V and 2 bases from J, leaving 10 bases between. CDR3 length: 14 amino acids. Germline values: CDR1 MNHEY, CDR2 SVGAGI. CDR3 in amino acids: CASSETLGNQPQHF. The CDR3 nucleotides read TGTGCCAGCAGTGAGACACTGGGCAATCAGCCCCAGCATTTT.

This chain links TRBV11-2 with TRBJ1-1; 8 bases line up with TRBD1. Germline V gene lookup returns CDR1 SGHAT and CDR2 FQNNGV. J lost 1 base, V lost 5 bases, and 9 bases had no gene match. This CDR3 is 16 amino acids long. The CDR3, as DNA: TGTGCCAGCAGCGCGCCCCTTGGGACAGGGAACACTGAAGCTTTCTTT. Translation gives CASSAPLGTGNTEAFF.

The chain employs TRBV11-3 and TRBJ1-2, with TRBD1 matching 7 bases. V lost 0 bases, J lost 7 bases, and 5 bases stayed unmatched. The CDR3 extends over 14 amino acids. Germline values: CDR1 SGHNT, CDR2 YENEEA. CDR3 region: CASSLDRTGIGYTF. CDR3 sequence (DNA): TGTGCCAGCAGCTTAGACCGGACAGGCATTGGCTACACCTTC.

A few counts support this clone. The chain uses TRBV4-2 and TRBJ2-1, with D tentatively TRBD2 (6 bases). This CDR3 has 14 amino acids. V lost 6 bases and J 8 bases, leaving 17 bases between the germline ends. The germline CDR1 and CDR2 sequences are LGHNA and YNFKEQ. The CDR3 loop reads CASRHRLGTDEQFF. The CDR3 DNA is TGTGCCAGCAGACATCGACTAGGGACGGATGAGCAGTTCTTC.

The gene calls are TRBV19 and TRBJ2-1; weak D call: TRBD2 (6 bases). The CDR3 totals 15 residues. Trimming took off 5 bases at V and 4 bases at J, with 15 bases between the two ends. Germline V gene lookup returns CDR1 LNHDA and CDR2 SQIVND (reference sequence). The DNA of the CDR3 is TGTGCCAGTAGTCCCCTAGGAGGGCTATACAATGAGCAGTTCTTC. It encodes CASSPLGGLYNEQFF.

This clone has only a few counts. The chain couples TRBV5-1 to TRBJ1-2; TRBD1 is a possible D gene (6 bases). The V end was cut by 4 bases, the J end by 3 bases, with 13 bases between. The CDR3 extends over 14 amino acids. Germline V gene sequence: CDR1 SGHRS, CDR2 YFSETQ. The CDR3 is CASSRVRGDYGYTF. The CDR3 nucleotides read TGCGCCAGCAGCAGAGTCAGGGGAGACTATGGCTACACCTTC.

Here the CDR3 DNA reads TGTGCCAGCAGTTACTCGCAGGGGGCGAGTCAGCCCCAGCATTTT. Translated: CASSYSQGASQPQHF. This sequence joins TRBV6-6 and TRBJ1-5, with 8 bases identical to TRBD1. Unmatched junction bases numbered 4, after V lost 0 bases and J lost 6 bases. This CDR3 is 15 amino acids long. Per germline, CDR1 MNHNY and CDR2 SVGAGI (reference sequence).

V usage is TRBV28 and J usage is TRBJ1-5; 8 bases are a match to TRBD1. From germline, CDR1 is MDHEN and CDR2 SYDVKM. The CDR3 covers 14 residues. V lost 11 bases to trimming and J lost 3 bases; unmatched junction nucleotides: 9. Written as DNA, the CDR3 is TGTGCCGGACAGGGTGCCGGGACCAATCAGCCCCAGCATTTT. It specifies CAGQGAGTNQPQHF.

The V gene is TRBV6-6, the J gene TRBJ2-5; maybe TRBD1 (6 bases). Near its end, the DNA agrees better with TRBJ2-7, so the J call may be wrong. Germline V gene lookup returns CDR1 MNHNY and CDR2 SVGAGI (reference sequence). This CDR3 contains 13 residues. The CDR3 here is CASTTGGSYEQYF. The CDR3 nucleotides are TGTGCCAGCACGACAGGCGGCTCCTACGAGCAGTACTTC.

The chain employs TRBV7-9 and TRBJ2-5, with D perhaps matching TRBD2 (6 bases). The CDR3 contains 12 residues. The germline V and J ends were trimmed by 8 bases and 3 bases, with 10 bases remaining between them. Germline values: CDR1 SEHNR, CDR2 FQNEAQ (reference sequence). The CDR3 region is CASRETKETQYF. The CDR3 nucleotides read TGTGCCAGCCGGGAGACAAAAGAGACCCAGTACTTC. The full variable domain, in which reference TRBV7-9 and TRBJ2-5 provide the parts outside the CDR3, is DTGVSQNPRHKITKRGQNVTFRCDPISEHNRLYWYRQTLGQGPEFLTYFQNEAQLEKSRLLSDRFSAERPKGSFSTLEIQRTEQGDSAMYLCASRETKETQYFGPGTRLLVL.

The DNA of the CDR3 is TGTGCCAGCAGCCCCCTTGGAGGACAGGGTTACTATGGCTACACCTTC. Its translation is CASSPLGGQGYYGYTF. V is TRBV9 and J is TRBJ1-2; 8 nucleotides agree with TRBD1. Per the germline V gene, CDR1 is SGDLS and CDR2 is YYNGEE. V shed 4 bases and J 3 bases; nucleotides not matched to a gene: 11. This CDR3 is 16 amino acids long.

This clone was detected only a few times. V usage is TRBV19 and J usage is TRBJ1-2; 8 nucleotides line up with TRBD1. V dropped 6 bases and J dropped 6; count of bases not matched to a gene: 3. CDR1 is LNHDA and CDR2 is SQIVND in the germline V gene (reference sequence). This CDR3 is built from 12 residues. CDR3 in amino acids: CASRQGVDGYTF. Here the CDR3 DNA reads TGTGCCAGTAGACAGGGGGTGGATGGCTACACCTTC.

This clone came up a few times. The chain links TRBV5-1 to TRBJ2-3, with D possibly being TRBD2 (5 bases). The CDR3 is 14 residues long. Between the trimmed V and J ends, which lost 2 bases and 0 bases, there was a span of 7 bases. Germline V lookup: CDR1 SGHRS, CDR2 YFSETQ. CDR3 sequence: CASSFGVSTDTQYF. The CDR3 DNA follows: TGCGCCAGCAGCTTCGGGGTGAGCACAGATACGCAGTATTTT.

The chain is built from TRBV6-1 and TRBJ1-5; TRBD1 aligns across 7 bases. The CDR3 totals 14 residues. CDR1 MNHNS and CDR2 SASEGT come from the germline V gene. V gave up 4 bases and J gave up 6 bases; unmatched junction bases: 6. DNA of the CDR3: TGTGCCAGCAGTGCCGGGGACAGCCCTCAGCCCCAGCATTTT. Its protein is CASSAGDSPQPQHF.

The chain is built from TRBV7-8 and TRBJ2-7, with 8 bases matching TRBD2. CDR1 is SGHVS and CDR2 is FQNEAQ in the germline V gene. V dropped 3 bases and J dropped 0; count of bases not matched to a gene: 13. The CDR3 is 18 residues long. The CDR3 reads CASSLTGRGDAISYEQYF. As DNA, the CDR3 is TGTGCCAGCAGCTTGACGGGGCGGGGGGACGCAATCTCCTACGAGCAGTACTTC.

CDR3 coding DNA: TGTGCCAGCAGCCCGCCTAACAGGGTGGGCACTGAAGCTTTCTTT. Translated: CASSPPNRVGTEAFF. The chain employs TRBV5-4 and TRBJ1-1; D possibly corresponds to TRBD1 (6 bases). The CDR3 contains 15 residues. In germline, CDR1 is SGHNT, CDR2 YYREEE (reference sequence). V was clipped by 4 bases and J by 4 bases, with 17 bases between them. Combining the CDR3 with reference TRBV5-4 and TRBJ1-1 gives the whole variable domain ETGVTQSPTHLIKTRGQQVTLRCSSQSGHNTVSWYQQALGQGPQFIFQYYREEENGRGNFPPRFSGLQFPNYSSELNVNALELDDSALYLCASSPPNRVGTEAFFGQGTRLTVV.

This clone was counted between two and nine times. This chain connects TRBV5-4 to TRBJ2-6; 8 bases match TRBD2. J was trimmed by 0 bases and V by 4 bases; bases with no gene match: 12. Germline V gene lookup returns CDR1 SGHNT and CDR2 YYREEE (reference sequence). The CDR3 spans 19 residues. The CDR3 DNA sequence: TGTGCCAGCAGCCCGCCGGGGGGGAGACCGCTCTCTGGGGCCAACGTCCTGACTTTC. It yields the protein CASSPPGGRPLSGANVLTF. The full variable domain, completed using reference TRBV5-4 and TRBJ2-6, is ETGVTQSPTHLIKTRGQQVTLRCSSQSGHNTVSWYQQALGQGPQFIFQYYREEENGRGNFPPRFSGLQFPNYSSELNVNALELDDSALYLCASSPPGGRPLSGANVLTFGAGSRLTVL.

Only a few counts were recorded for this clone. In DNA, the CDR3 is TGTGCCTGGAGTGCGACCCGGACAGCGAACACCGGGGAGCTGTTTTTT. It specifies CAWSATRTANTGELFF. The chain carries TRBV30 and TRBJ2-2; tentatively, D is TRBD1 (6 bases). There are 16 residues in the CDR3. Germline V gives CDR1 GTSNPN, CDR2 SVGIG (reference sequence). V dropped 1 base and J dropped 0 bases, with 12 bases sitting between them.

The chain couples TRBV4-1 to TRBJ1-2; TRBD1 is a possible D gene (6 bases). Deletions cut 3 bases from V and 4 bases from J, with 18 bases between. The CDR3 is made up of 16 amino acids. Germline values: CDR1 MGHRA, CDR2 YSYEKL. The CDR3 loop is CASSQLAGQTSYGYTF. The CDR3 DNA reads TGCGCCAGCAGCCAGCTTGCCGGACAGACGAGCTATGGCTACACCTTC.